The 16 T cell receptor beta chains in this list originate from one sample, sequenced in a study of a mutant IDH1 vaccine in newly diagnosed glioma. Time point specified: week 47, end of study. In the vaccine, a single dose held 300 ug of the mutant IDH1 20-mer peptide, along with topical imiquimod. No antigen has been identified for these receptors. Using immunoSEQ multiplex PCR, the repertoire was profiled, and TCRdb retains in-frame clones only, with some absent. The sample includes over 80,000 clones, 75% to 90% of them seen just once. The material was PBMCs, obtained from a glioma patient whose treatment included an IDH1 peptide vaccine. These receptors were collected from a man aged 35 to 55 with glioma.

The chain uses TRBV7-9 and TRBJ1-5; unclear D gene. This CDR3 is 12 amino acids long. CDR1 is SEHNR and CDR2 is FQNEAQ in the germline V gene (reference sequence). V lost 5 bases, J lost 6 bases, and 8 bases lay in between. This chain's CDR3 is CASSPGGQPQHF. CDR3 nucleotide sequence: TGTGCCAGCAGCCCCGGCGGTCAGCCCCAGCATTTT. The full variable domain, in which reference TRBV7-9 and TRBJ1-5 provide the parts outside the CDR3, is DTGVSQNPRHKITKRGQNVTFRCDPISEHNRLYWYRQTLGQGPEFLTYFQNEAQLEKSRLLSDRFSAERPKGSFSTLEIQRTEQGDSAMYLCASSPGGQPQHFGDGTRLSIL.

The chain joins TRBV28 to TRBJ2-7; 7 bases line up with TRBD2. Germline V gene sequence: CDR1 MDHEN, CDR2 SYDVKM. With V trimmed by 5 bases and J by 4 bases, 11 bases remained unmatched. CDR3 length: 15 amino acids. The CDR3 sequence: CASSRGTSSGYEQYF. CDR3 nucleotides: TGTGCCAGCAGTCGCGGTACCTCTAGCGGATACGAGCAGTACTTC.

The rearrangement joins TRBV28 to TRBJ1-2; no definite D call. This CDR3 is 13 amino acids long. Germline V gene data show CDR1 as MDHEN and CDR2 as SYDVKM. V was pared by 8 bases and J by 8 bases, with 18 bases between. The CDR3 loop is CASWPSATGGYTF. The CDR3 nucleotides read TGTGCCAGCTGGCCCTCAGCTACGGGAGGCTACACCTTC.

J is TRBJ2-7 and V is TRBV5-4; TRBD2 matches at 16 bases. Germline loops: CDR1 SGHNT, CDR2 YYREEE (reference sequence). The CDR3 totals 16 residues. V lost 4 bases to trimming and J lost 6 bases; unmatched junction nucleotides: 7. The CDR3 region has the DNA TGTGCCAGCAGCACGGGACTAGCGGGAGGGTCAGGCGAGCAGTACTTC. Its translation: CASSTGLAGGSGEQYF.

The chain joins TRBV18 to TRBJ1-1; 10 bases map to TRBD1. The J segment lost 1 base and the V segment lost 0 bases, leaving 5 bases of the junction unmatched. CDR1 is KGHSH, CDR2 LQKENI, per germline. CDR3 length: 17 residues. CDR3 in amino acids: CASSPPTGGSGNTEAFF. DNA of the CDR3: TGTGCCAGCTCACCACCGACAGGGGGCTCGGGGAACACTGAAGCTTTCTTT.

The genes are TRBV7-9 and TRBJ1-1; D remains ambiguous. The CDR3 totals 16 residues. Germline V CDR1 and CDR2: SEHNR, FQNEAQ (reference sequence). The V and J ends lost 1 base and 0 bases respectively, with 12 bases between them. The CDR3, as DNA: TGTGCCAGCAGCTTAGTACCGCCACCTCTGAACACTGAAGCTTTCTTT. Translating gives CASSLVPPPLNTEAFF.

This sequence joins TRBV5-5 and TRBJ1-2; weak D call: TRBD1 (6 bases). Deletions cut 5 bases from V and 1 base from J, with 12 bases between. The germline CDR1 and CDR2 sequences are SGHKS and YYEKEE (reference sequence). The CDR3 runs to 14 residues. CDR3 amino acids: CASRGTRGNYGYTF. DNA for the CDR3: TGTGCCAGCAGAGGGACACGCGGTAACTATGGCTACACCTTC.

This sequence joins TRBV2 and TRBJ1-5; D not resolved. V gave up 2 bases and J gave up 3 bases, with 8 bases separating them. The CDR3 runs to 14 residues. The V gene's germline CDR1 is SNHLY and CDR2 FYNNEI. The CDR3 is CASSERRNNQPQHF. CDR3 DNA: TGTGCCAGCAGTGAAAGGCGGAACAATCAGCCCCAGCATTTT. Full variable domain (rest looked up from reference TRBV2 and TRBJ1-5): EPEVTQTPSHQVTQMGQEVILRCVPISNHLYFYWYRQILGQKVEFLVSFYNNEISEKSEIFDDQFSVERPDGSNFTLKIRSTKLEDSAMYFCASSERRNNQPQHFGDGTRLSIL.

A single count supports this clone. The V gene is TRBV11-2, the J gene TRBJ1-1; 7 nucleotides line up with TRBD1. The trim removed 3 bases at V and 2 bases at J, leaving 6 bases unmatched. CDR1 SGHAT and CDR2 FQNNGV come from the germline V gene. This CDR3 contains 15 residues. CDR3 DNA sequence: TGTGCCAGCAGCTTCCCGGGACAGCCCAACACTGAAGCTTTCTTT. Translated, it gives CASSFPGQPNTEAFF.

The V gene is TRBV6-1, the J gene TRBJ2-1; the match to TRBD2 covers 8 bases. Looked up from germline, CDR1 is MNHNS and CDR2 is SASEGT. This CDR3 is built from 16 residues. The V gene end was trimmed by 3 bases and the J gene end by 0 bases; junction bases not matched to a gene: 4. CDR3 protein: CASSEFSGNSYNEQFF. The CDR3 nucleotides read TGTGCCAGCAGTGAGTTTAGCGGGAACTCCTACAATGAGCAGTTCTTC.

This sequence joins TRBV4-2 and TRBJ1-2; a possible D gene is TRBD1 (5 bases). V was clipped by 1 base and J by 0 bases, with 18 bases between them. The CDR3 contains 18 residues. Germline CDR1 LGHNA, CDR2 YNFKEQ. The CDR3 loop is CASSQVPGPTPTNYGYTF. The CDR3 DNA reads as TGTGCCAGCAGCCAAGTCCCGGGACCAACACCGACTAACTATGGCTACACCTTC.

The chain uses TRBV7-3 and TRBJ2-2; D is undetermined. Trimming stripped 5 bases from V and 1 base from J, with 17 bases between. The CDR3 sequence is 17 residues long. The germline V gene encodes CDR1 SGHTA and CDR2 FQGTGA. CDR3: CASSVIPTRLNTGELFF. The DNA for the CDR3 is TGTGCCAGCAGCGTTATCCCGACTCGGTTGAACACCGGGGAGCTGTTTTTT. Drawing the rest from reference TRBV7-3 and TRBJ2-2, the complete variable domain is GAGVSQTPSNKVTEKGKYVELRCDPISGHTALYWYRQSLGQGPEFLIYFQGTGAADDSGLPNDRFFAVRPEGSVSTLKIQRTERGDSAVYLCASSVIPTRLNTGELFFGEGSRLTVL.

CDR3 in amino acids: CASSLDRGPGETQYF. In DNA, the CDR3 is TGTGCCAGCAGCTTGGACAGGGGGCCGGGAGAGACCCAGTACTTC. This chain links TRBV13 with TRBJ2-5; 11 bases align to TRBD1. This CDR3 has 15 residues. Germline V gives CDR1 PRHDT, CDR2 FYEKMQ (reference sequence). With 3 bases clipped from V and 4 bases from J, the junction kept 4 bases outside the gene matches.

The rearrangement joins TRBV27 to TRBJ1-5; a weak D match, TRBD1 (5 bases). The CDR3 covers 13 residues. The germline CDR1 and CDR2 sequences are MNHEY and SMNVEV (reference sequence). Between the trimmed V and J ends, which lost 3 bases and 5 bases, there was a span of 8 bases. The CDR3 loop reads CASSFGRDQPQHF. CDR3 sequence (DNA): TGTGCCAGCAGTTTCGGCAGGGATCAGCCCCAGCATTTT.

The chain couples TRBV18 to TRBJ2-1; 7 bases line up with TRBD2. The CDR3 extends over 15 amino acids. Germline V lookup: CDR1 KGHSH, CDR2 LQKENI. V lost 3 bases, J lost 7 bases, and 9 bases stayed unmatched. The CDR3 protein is CASSPGTGTMNEQFF. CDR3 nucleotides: TGTGCCAGCTCACCCGGAACCGGGACTATGAATGAGCAGTTCTTC.

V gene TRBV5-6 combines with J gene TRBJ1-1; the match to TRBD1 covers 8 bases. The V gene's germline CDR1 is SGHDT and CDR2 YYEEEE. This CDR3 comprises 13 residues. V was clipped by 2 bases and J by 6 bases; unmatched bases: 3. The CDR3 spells CASSFSRGPEAFF. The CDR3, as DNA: TGTGCCAGCAGCTTCAGCAGGGGGCCTGAAGCTTTCTTT.